The 10 T cell receptor beta chains in this list originate from one sample, sequenced in a study of shared clonotypes between healthy human individuals. Using immunoSEQ multiplex PCR, the repertoire was profiled, and TCRdb retains in-frame clones only, with some absent. In the table there are about 460,000 clones, around 77% of which are singletons. Sequencing was performed on PBMCs. The receptor set was obtained from a woman aged 40 to 50 in good health. Some clones in this sample may be carry-over from other donors' samples.

The chain uses TRBV10-3 and TRBJ2-1, with a tentative D call TRBD2 (6 bases). The CDR3 has 15 amino acids. Trimming cost V 3 bases and J 3 bases, with 12 bases left between them. Germline values: CDR1 ENHRY, CDR2 SYGVKD. The CDR3 spells CAISEWRGNYNEQFF. As DNA, the CDR3 is TGTGCCATCAGTGAATGGCGGGGAAACTACAATGAGCAGTTCTTC.

The chain recombines TRBV6-6 with TRBJ2-4, with 7 positions matching TRBD2. Germline V gene data show CDR1 as MNHNY and CDR2 as SVGAGI (reference sequence). CDR3 length: 12 amino acids. V lost 4 bases to trimming and J lost 11 bases; unmatched junction nucleotides: 5. The CDR3 DNA is TGTGCCAGCAGTTTGGGAGGGTTACTTCAGTACTTC. Protein product: CASSLGGLLQYF.

The chain recombines TRBV28 with TRBJ2-3, with TRBD1 identical over 9 bases. The germline V gene encodes CDR1 MDHEN and CDR2 SYDVKM. The CDR3 is 14 residues long. V lost 4 bases, J lost 3 bases, and 2 bases stayed unmatched. The CDR3 here is CASSSGTGTDTQYF. In nucleotides, the CDR3 is TGTGCCAGCAGTTCCGGGACAGGGACAGATACGCAGTATTTT. The full variable domain, completed using reference TRBV28 and TRBJ2-3, is DVKVTQSSRYLVKRTGEKVFLECVQDMDHENMFWYRQDPGLGLRLIYFSYDVKMKEKGDIPEGYSVSREKKERFSLILESASTNQTSMYLCASSSGTGTDTQYFGPGTRLTVL.

This clone was counted a single time. The chain links TRBV7-9 to TRBJ2-7, with D perhaps TRBD2 (6 bases). The CDR3 contains 15 residues. Germline CDR1 SEHNR, CDR2 FQNEAQ (reference sequence). Between the trimmed V and J ends, which lost 2 bases and 0 bases, there was a span of 11 bases. Here the CDR3 DNA reads TGTGCCAGCAGCTTAAGGAGCGGGCCCTCCTACGAGCAGTACTTC. Amino acid sequence: CASSLRSGPSYEQYF. The entire variable domain, with the rest obtained from reference TRBV7-9 and TRBJ2-7, is as follows: DTGVSQNPRHKITKRGQNVTFRCDPISEHNRLYWYRQTLGQGPEFLTYFQNEAQLEKSRLLSDRFSAERPKGSFSTLEIQRTEQGDSAMYLCASSLRSGPSYEQYFGPGTRLTVT.

This chain joins TRBV9 and TRBJ1-3; a weak D match, TRBD1 (5 bases). V dropped 6 bases and J dropped 1 base, with 17 bases sitting between them. From germline, CDR1 is SGDLS and CDR2 YYNGEE. CDR3 length: 16 residues. CDR3 protein: CASTRGVYGSGNTIYF. CDR3 nucleotide sequence: TGTGCCAGCACCAGAGGGGTTTATGGTTCTGGAAACACCATATATTTT.

This clone was detected only once. CDR3 sequence: CASSVTSGRAVETQYF. The CDR3 DNA is TGCGCCAGCAGCGTTACTAGCGGGAGGGCCGTAGAGACCCAGTACTTC. J is TRBJ2-5 and V is TRBV5-1, with 13 nucleotides matching TRBD2. This CDR3 spans 16 amino acids. Germline values: CDR1 SGHRS, CDR2 YFSETQ. The J segment lost 4 bases and the V segment lost 4 bases, leaving 7 bases of the junction unmatched. The full variable domain, completed using reference TRBV5-1 and TRBJ2-5, is KAGVTQTPRYLIKTRGQQVTLSCSPISGHRSVSWYQQTPGQGLQFLFEYFSETQRNKGNFPGRFSGRQFSNSRSEMNVSTLELGDSALYLCASSVTSGRAVETQYFGPGTRLLVL.

This clone came up many times. The CDR3 reads CASSLGDRGPMNTEAFF. In DNA, the CDR3 is TGTGCCAGCAGCTTGGGGGACAGGGGGCCGATGAACACTGAAGCTTTCTTT. This chain uses TRBV5-8 with TRBJ1-1, with 12 nucleotides matching TRBD1. The CDR3 totals 17 residues. CDR1 SGHTS and CDR2 YDEGEE come from the germline V gene. The V segment lost 0 bases and the J segment 0 bases; nucleotides outside the gene matches: 3.

This clone was found a few times. This is likely an artifact of a read error, given a far larger clone one base away. Other DNA variants within this sample encode the same CDR3. CDR3 in DNA: TGCAGCGCCGATCCTCCTACAAGAGGGAACACTGAGGCTTTCTTT. It encodes CSADPPTRGNTEAFF. The J gene is TRBJ1-1, the V gene TRBV29-1; D is unclear. This CDR3 is 15 amino acids long. CDR1 and CDR2 from the germline V gene are SQVTM and ANQGSEA.

The sample holds one count of this clone. This chain connects TRBV18 to TRBJ2-7, with 8 bases matching TRBD1. CDR1 KGHSH and CDR2 LQKENI come from the germline V gene. The trim removed 3 bases at V and 0 bases at J, leaving 4 bases unmatched. The CDR3 has 15 amino acids. This chain's CDR3 is CASSPGQGISYEQYF. CDR3 coding DNA: TGTGCCAGCTCACCCGGACAGGGAATCTCCTACGAGCAGTACTTC.

The V call is TRBV11-2, the J call TRBJ2-7; 8 bases match TRBD2. J was trimmed by 6 bases and V by 0 bases; bases with no gene match: 7. Looked up from germline, CDR1 is SGHAT and CDR2 is FQNNGV. The CDR3 is made up of 15 amino acids. The CDR3 nucleotides are TGTGCCAGCAGCTTAGATCTCGCGGGGGGCAGCGAGCAGTACTTC. It encodes CASSLDLAGGSEQYF.